These T cell receptor beta chains were read from a single sample in a study of T-cell reconstitution after alpha-beta-depleted transplantation in children. TCRdb reanalysed the PCR reads using MiXCR and keeps one entry per CDR3 protein. This sample has 550,000 to 600,000 distinct CDR3 sequences; roughly 23% occur once, and the top ten carry roughly 14%. Sample: PBMCs, mostly from graft donor cells, taken 360 days after TCRalphabeta/CD19-depleted stem cell transplant. These receptors were obtained from a boy in the first two years of life who had a stem cell transplant for acute myeloid leukemia, so the T cells may come from the graft donor. Both conserved end residues are part of each CDR3.

>TRBV6-2/TRBV6-3|TRBJ2-5
CASSYSHSLSGGPFQETQYF
>TRBV29-1|TRBJ1-4
CSVAGHLHEKLFF
>TRBV20-1|TRBJ2-4
CSASSSGVLAKNIQYF
>TRBV7-9|TRBJ1-1
CASSLGGHTEAFF
>TRBV20-1|TRBJ2-3
CSASDRLTDTQYF
>TRBV6-5|TRBJ2-2
CASSSPGQGDTGELFF
>TRBV12-3/TRBV12-4|TRBJ1-1
CASSLPTVQEAFF
>TRBV12-3/TRBV12-4|TRBJ1-2
CASSAGTNYGYTF
>TRBV7-9|TRBJ2-1
CASSLVRGSDNEQFF
>TRBV11-2|TRBJ2-1
CASTTGGLYNEQFF
>TRBV27|TRBJ2-7
CASSPSGGSYEQYF
>TRBV7-2|TRBJ2-4
CASSLTLVGGRNIQYF
>TRBV7-9|TRBJ2-2
CASSLQAPDTGELFF
>TRBV29-1|TRBJ2-3
CSVSGRATDTQYF
>TRBV6-1|TRBJ2-3
CASRDGGRGTDTQYF
>TRBV5-1|TRBJ2-5
CASSLGRSTYQETQYF
>TRBV27|TRBJ2-5
CASRQGEEETQYF
>TRBV12-2|TRBJ2-1
CASRLPGLAGYNEQFF
>TRBV12-3/TRBV12-4|TRBJ2-5
CASSLASVGLQETQYF
>TRBV6-1|TRBJ2-5
CASSPDVRWETQYF
>TRBV5-1|TRBJ2-2
CASSLWISGGEVIGELFF
>TRBV27|TRBJ2-1
CASSLLDSSYNEQFF
>TRBV4-3|TRBJ2-5
CASSQEIQGHQETQYF
>TRBV20-1|TRBJ2-5
CSARSQGQETQYF